The T cell receptor (beta chain) described here comes from a study of metastatic and nonmetastatic thyroid tumors. Whole-study context: Malignant and benign thyroid patients had repertoires compared in peripheral blood and tumor or nodule tissue.

The authors' processing: Clinicopathological groups of papillary thyroid cancer showed CDR3 differences that were used to build a distant-metastasis classifier. TCRdb re-called the PCR reads through MiXCR. The V and J calls and clone size are TCRdb's, not the authors'. The profile shows approximately 40,000 clones, 25% to 30% of them singletons. J lost 5 bases, V lost 4 bases, and 8 bases had no gene match. This CDR3 spans 15 amino acids. Germline V gene lookup returns CDR1 SGDLS and CDR2 YYNGEE. In this sample, this clone turned up many times. Its antigen remains unidentified. Each patient went into thyroid surgery without having received any treatment. Whole-study findings and limits: Benign nodules were reported to have significantly lower TCR beta diversity than malignant thyroid tumors, in blood and tumor.

The sequence was obtained from a male donor with papillary thyroid cancer or a benign thyroid nodule (not recorded which). Some clones in this sample may be carry-over from other donors' samples. Material: blood. This chain connects TRBV9 to TRBJ2-1, with 8 bases matching TRBD1. The CDR3 DNA reads TGTGCCAGCAGCCCCCGGACAGGGTACAACAATGAGCAGTTCTTC. It encodes CASSPRTGYNNEQFF. Filled out from reference TRBV9 and TRBJ2-1, the complete variable domain reads DSGVTQTPKHLITATGQRVTLRCSPRSGDLSVYWYQQSLDQGLQFLIQYYNGEERAKGNILERFSAQQFPDLHSELNLSSLELGDSALYFCASSPRTGYNNEQFFGPGTRLTVL.